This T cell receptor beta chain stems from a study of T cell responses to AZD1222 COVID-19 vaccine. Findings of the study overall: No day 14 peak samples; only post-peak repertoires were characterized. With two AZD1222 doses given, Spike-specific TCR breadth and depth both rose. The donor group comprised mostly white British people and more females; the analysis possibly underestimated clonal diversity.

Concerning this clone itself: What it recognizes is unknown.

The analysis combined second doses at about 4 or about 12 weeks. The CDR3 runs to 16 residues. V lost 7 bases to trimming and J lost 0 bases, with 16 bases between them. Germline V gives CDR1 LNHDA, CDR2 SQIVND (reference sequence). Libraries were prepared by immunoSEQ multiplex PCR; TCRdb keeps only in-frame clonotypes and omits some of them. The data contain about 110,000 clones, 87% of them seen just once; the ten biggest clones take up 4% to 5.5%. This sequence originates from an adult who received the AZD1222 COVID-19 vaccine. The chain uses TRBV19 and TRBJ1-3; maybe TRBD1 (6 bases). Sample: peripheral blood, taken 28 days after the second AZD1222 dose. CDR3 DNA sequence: TGTGCCAGTACCCTACAGGGAACCTACTCTGGAAACACCATATATTTT. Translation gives CASTLQGTYSGNTIYF. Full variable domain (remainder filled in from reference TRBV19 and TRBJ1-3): DGGITQSPKYLFRKEGQNVTLSCEQNLNHDAMYWYRQDPGQGLRLIYYSQIVNDFQKGDIAEGYSVSREKKESFPLTVTSAQKNPTAFYLCASTLQGTYSGNTIYFGEGSWLTVV.